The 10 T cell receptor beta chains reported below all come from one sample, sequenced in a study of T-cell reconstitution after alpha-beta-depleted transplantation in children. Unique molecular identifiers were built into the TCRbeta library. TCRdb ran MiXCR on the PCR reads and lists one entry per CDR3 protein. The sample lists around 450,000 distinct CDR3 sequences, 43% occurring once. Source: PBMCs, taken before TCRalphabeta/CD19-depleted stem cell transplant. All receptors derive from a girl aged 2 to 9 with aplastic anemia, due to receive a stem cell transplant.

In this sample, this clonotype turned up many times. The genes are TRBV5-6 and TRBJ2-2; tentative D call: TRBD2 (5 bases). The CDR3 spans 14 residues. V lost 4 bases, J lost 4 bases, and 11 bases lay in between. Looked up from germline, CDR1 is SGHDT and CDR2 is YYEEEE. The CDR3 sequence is CASSPVGSTGELFF. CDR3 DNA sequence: TGTGCCAGCAGCCCGGTGGGGAGCACCGGGGAGCTGTTTTTT.

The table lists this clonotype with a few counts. CDR3 region: CASKGLAGIRTGELFF. The CDR3 DNA reads TGCGCCAGCAAAGGGCTAGCGGGTATCCGCACCGGGGAGCTGTTTTTT. The chain joins TRBV10-2 to TRBJ2-2; 8 bases agree with TRBD2. The CDR3 is 16 residues long. V lost 7 bases, J lost 4 bases, and 11 bases stayed unmatched. Germline V gene sequence: CDR1 WSHSY, CDR2 SAAADI.

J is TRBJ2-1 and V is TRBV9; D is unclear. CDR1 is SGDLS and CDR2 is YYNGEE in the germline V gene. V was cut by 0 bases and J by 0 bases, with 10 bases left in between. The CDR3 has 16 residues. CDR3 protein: CASSVGRKSSYNEQFF. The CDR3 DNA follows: TGTGCCAGCAGCGTAGGTAGGAAAAGCTCCTACAATGAGCAGTTCTTC.

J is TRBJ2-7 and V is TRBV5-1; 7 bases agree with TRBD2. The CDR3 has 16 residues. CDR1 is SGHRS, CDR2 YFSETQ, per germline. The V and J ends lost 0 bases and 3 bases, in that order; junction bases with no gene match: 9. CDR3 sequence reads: CASSLGLAPFVYEQYF. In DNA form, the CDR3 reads TGCGCCAGCAGCTTGGGACTAGCCCCCTTTGTCTACGAGCAGTACTTC. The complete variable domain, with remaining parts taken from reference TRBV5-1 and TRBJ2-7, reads KAGVTQTPRYLIKTRGQQVTLSCSPISGHRSVSWYQQTPGQGLQFLFEYFSETQRNKGNFPGRFSGRQFSNSRSEMNVSTLELGDSALYLCASSLGLAPFVYEQYFGPGTRLTVT.

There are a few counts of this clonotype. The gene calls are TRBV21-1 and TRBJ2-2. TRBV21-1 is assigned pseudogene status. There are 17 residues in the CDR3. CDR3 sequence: CASSKGKGSPTPGELFF. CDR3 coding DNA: TGTGCCAGCAGCAAGGGCAAAGGTAGCCCAACACCCGGGGAGCTGTTTTTT.

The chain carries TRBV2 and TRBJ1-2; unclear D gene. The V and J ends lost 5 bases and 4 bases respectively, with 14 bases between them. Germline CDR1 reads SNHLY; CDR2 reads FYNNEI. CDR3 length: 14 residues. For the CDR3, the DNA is TGTGCCAGCAGTCGGAACAGTACTTTCTATGGCTACACCTTC. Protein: CASSRNSTFYGYTF.

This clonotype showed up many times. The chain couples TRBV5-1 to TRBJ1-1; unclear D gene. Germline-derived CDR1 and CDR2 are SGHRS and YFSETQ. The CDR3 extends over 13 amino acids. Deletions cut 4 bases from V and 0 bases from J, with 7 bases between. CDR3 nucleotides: TGCGCCAGCAGCCCTACCCTGAACACTGAAGCTTTCTTT. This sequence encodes CASSPTLNTEAFF.

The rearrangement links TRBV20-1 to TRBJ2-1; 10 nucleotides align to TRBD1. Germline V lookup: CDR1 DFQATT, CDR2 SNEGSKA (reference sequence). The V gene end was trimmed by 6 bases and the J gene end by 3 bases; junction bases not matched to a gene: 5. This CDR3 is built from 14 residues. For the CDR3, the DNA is TGCAGTGCGCCCGGGACAGGGGACTACAATGAGCAGTTCTTC. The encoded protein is CSAPGTGDYNEQFF.

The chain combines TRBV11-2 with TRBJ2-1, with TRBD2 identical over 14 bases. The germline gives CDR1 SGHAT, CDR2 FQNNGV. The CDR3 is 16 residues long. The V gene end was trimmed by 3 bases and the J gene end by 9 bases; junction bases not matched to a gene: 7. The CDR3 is CASSFETSGRASEQFF. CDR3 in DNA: TGTGCCAGCAGCTTTGAGACTAGCGGGAGGGCAAGTGAGCAGTTCTTC. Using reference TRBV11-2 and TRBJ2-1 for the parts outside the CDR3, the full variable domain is EAGVAQSPRYKIIEKRQSVAFWCNPISGHATLYWYQQILGQGPKLLIQFQNNGVVDDSQLPKDRFSAERLKGVDSTLKIQPAKLEDSAVYLCASSFETSGRASEQFFGPGTRLTVL.

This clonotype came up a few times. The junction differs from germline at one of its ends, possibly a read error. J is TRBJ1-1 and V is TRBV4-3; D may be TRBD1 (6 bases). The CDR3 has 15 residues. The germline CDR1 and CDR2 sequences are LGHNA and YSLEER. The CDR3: CAISQVDRKNTEAFF. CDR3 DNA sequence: TGCGCCATCAGCCAAGTGGACAGAAAGAACACTGAAGCTTTCTTT.